A single sample is the source of the 20 T cell receptor beta chains below, sequenced in a study of shared clonotypes between healthy human individuals. It was CD45RO-negative cells, positively selected for CCR7, that made up naive CD8 cells, with terminally differentiated effector memory CD45RA+ cells excluded. Sequenced by immunoSEQ multiplex PCR; TCRdb stores in-frame clones only, minus some. This sample yields about 2 million clones, of which approximately 94% are seen a single time; 0.85% to 1.2% belongs to the top ten. Sequenced material: naive CD8+ T cells sorted from blood. The receptors stem from a man between 18 and 29 years old in good health.

The chain recombines TRBV15 with TRBJ2-7; D ambiguous. This CDR3 is built from 14 residues. The germline CDR1 and CDR2 sequences are LNHNV and YYDKDF (reference sequence). The V end was cut by 1 base, the J end by 4 bases, with 11 bases between. The CDR3 nucleotides are TGTGCCACCAGCAGAGCAACTCCTGGGTACGAGCAGTACTTC. Translation: CATSRATPGYEQYF.

The chain couples TRBV11-2 to TRBJ2-3; D gene unclear. The germline V and J ends were trimmed by 6 bases and 3 bases, with 1 base remaining between them. The CDR3 runs to 10 residues. Germline assignment: CDR1 SGHAT and CDR2 FQNNGV. The CDR3 loop is CASRTDTQYF. The CDR3 bases are TGTGCCAGCAGGACAGATACGCAGTATTTT. Based on the CDR3 plus reference TRBV11-2 and TRBJ2-3, the full variable domain is EAGVAQSPRYKIIEKRQSVAFWCNPISGHATLYWYQQILGQGPKLLIQFQNNGVVDDSQLPKDRFSAERLKGVDSTLKIQPAKLEDSAVYLCASRTDTQYFGPGTRLTVL.

V usage is TRBV6-1 and J usage is TRBJ1-1; 9 bases fit TRBD1. V dropped 0 bases and J dropped 1; count of bases not matched to a gene: 9. In germline, CDR1 is MNHNS, CDR2 SASEGT. CDR3 size: 18 residues. In DNA form, the CDR3 reads TGTGCCAGCAGTGAAGCGGGACAGGGTGGGTATGGGAACACTGAAGCTTTCTTT. It specifies CASSEAGQGGYGNTEAFF.

As for this clone: This CDR3 is also generated by other DNA sequences in the sample. The rearrangement joins TRBV6-5 to TRBJ2-1, with D tentatively TRBD1 (6 bases). The CDR3 totals 15 residues. CDR1 and CDR2 from the germline V gene are MNHEY and SVGAGI. Trimming removed 5 bases from V and 0 bases from J, with 11 bases in between. The CDR3 nucleotides read TGTGCCAGCAGTCTCCAGGGGAGCTCCTACAATGAGCAGTTCTTC. Its translation: CASSLQGSSYNEQFF.

A word on this clone: One junction end does not reproduce the germline sequence, and a read error may be involved. CDR3 sequence (DNA): TGTGCCAGCAGCCTAGCAGGGGCAGGGGTTGGAGGCTACACCTTC. Amino acid sequence: CASSLAGAGVGGYTF. The chain couples TRBV7-6 to TRBJ1-2; tentative D call: TRBD1 (6 bases). Germline CDR1 reads SGHVS; CDR2 reads FNYEAQ. The CDR3 has 15 amino acids. Full variable domain (remainder filled in from reference TRBV7-6 and TRBJ1-2): GAGVSQSPRYKVTKRGQDVALRCDPISGHVSLYWYRQALGQGPEFLTYFNYEAQQDKSGLPNDRFSAERPEGSISTLTIQRTEQRDSAMYRCASSLAGAGVGGYTFGSGTRLTVV.

The chain couples TRBV10-3 to TRBJ2-1; 10 nucleotides align to TRBD2. Germline V lookup: CDR1 ENHRY, CDR2 SYGVKD. The CDR3 totals 16 residues. Germline trimming cut 0 bases from V and 6 bases from J; bases unmatched to any gene: 5. This CDR3 is CAISESASGSSNEQFF. As DNA, the CDR3 is TGTGCCATCAGTGAGTCCGCTAGCGGGAGTTCCAATGAGCAGTTCTTC.

V gene TRBV5-1 combines with J gene TRBJ1-1, with unresolved D. Germline V gene sequence: CDR1 SGHRS, CDR2 YFSETQ. Deletions cut 4 bases from V and 0 bases from J, with 10 bases between. The CDR3 is made up of 14 amino acids. The CDR3 DNA follows: TGCGCCAGCAGCCGGGTGGAATTGAACACTGAAGCTTTCTTT. Translation: CASSRVELNTEAFF.

The V gene is TRBV19, the J gene TRBJ2-7; 9 bases agree with TRBD1. CDR1 and CDR2 from the germline V gene are LNHDA and SQIVND (reference sequence). The V gene end was trimmed by 5 bases and the J gene end by 5 bases; junction bases not matched to a gene: 7. The CDR3 loop spans 14 amino acids. The CDR3 sequence: CASSARDRVNEQYF. CDR3 bases: TGTGCCAGTAGTGCTCGGGACAGGGTGAACGAGCAGTACTTC.

The chain uses TRBV5-6 and TRBJ1-2; no definite D call. V was trimmed by 4 bases and J by 7 bases, leaving 17 bases between them. From germline, CDR1 is SGHDT and CDR2 YYEEEE. There are 14 residues in the CDR3. Here the CDR3 reads CASSPPGSSGGYTF. The CDR3 DNA reads TGTGCCAGCAGCCCCCCCGGATCCTCTGGTGGCTACACCTTC.

The rearrangement uses TRBV4-1 and TRBJ2-1, with D perhaps given as TRBD1 or TRBD2 (5 bases each). The CDR3 consists of 16 residues. Germline lookup yields CDR1 MGHRA and CDR2 YSYEKL. Trimming shortened V by 2 bases and J by 4 bases, and 15 bases separated the two germline ends. The CDR3 reads CASSQPQGPQYNEQFF. The CDR3, as DNA: TGCGCCAGCAGCCAACCCCAGGGACCACAATACAATGAGCAGTTCTTC.

This rearrangement joins TRBV4-1 to TRBJ2-5, with 8 bases aligning to TRBD2. The germline V gene encodes CDR1 MGHRA and CDR2 YSYEKL. The CDR3 covers 16 residues. V lost 1 base and J lost 4; bases outside the gene matches: 8. The chain's CDR3 is CASSQVYGGAGETQYF. Here the CDR3 DNA reads TGCGCCAGCAGCCAAGTGTACGGGGGGGCTGGAGAGACCCAGTACTTC.

The chain is built from TRBV6-5 and TRBJ2-1; TRBD2 aligns across 7 bases. Trimming took 7 bases from V and 8 from J; bases not matched to a gene: 8. CDR3 length: 13 residues. Germline V gene lookup returns CDR1 MNHEY and CDR2 SVGAGI. CDR3 bases: TGTGCCAGCATGGAGGGAGGGAGCGATGAGCAGTTCTTC. Translating gives CASMEGGSDEQFF.

The chain joins TRBV6-6 to TRBJ2-5; no clear D gene. This CDR3 has 14 amino acids. Germline CDR1 reads MNHNY; CDR2 reads SVGAGI (reference sequence). Trimming removed 6 bases from V and 2 bases from J, with 13 bases in between. CDR3 in DNA: TGTGCCAGCAGCCCCTCGGCCTCGCAAGAGACCCAGTACTTC. It is translated as CASSPSASQETQYF.

The table lists this clone with a count of one. The gene calls are TRBV6-1 and TRBJ2-7, with a tentative D call TRBD1 (5 bases). This CDR3 has 13 residues. Germline-derived CDR1 and CDR2 are MNHNS and SASEGT. Trimming cost V 4 bases and J 6 bases, with 13 bases left between them. The CDR3 nucleotides read TGTGCCAGCAGTGCGTGGACACGACTCGAGCAGTACTTC. This codes for CASSAWTRLEQYF.

This chain uses TRBV4-1 with TRBJ1-4; 7 nucleotides agree with TRBD1. The CDR3 runs to 15 residues. Germline assignment: CDR1 MGHRA and CDR2 YSYEKL. V shed 4 bases, J shed 7 bases, and the junction held 9 bases outside the gene matches. CDR3 in amino acids: CASSPRQGGGEKLFF. DNA of the CDR3: TGCGCCAGCAGCCCACGACAGGGCGGAGGTGAAAAACTGTTTTTT.

The V gene is TRBV6-6, the J gene TRBJ2-1, with D perhaps TRBD1 (6 bases). Trimming shortened V by 7 bases and J by 8 bases, and 12 bases separated the two germline ends. The CDR3 totals 12 residues. Germline lookup yields CDR1 MNHNY and CDR2 SVGAGI (reference sequence). CDR3 nucleotides: TGTGCCAGCAACTACAGGGTAGATGAGCAGTTCTTC. Translation gives CASNYRVDEQFF.

This chain uses TRBV7-9 with TRBJ1-1; 10 bases are a match to TRBD1. Germline CDR1 is SEHNR and CDR2 is FQNEAQ (reference sequence). The CDR3 spans 16 residues. With 1 base clipped from V and 3 bases from J, the junction kept 5 bases outside the gene matches. The chain's CDR3 is CASSLGRTGGDTEAFF. The CDR3 DNA follows: TGTGCCAGCAGCTTAGGGAGGACAGGGGGGGACACTGAAGCTTTCTTT.

The chain couples TRBV7-8 to TRBJ2-7; TRBD2 matches at 9 bases. V lost 1 base and J lost 6; bases outside the gene matches: 7. The germline CDR1 and CDR2 sequences are SGHVS and FQNEAQ. The CDR3 is 15 amino acids. CDR3 amino acids: CASSLGAGGPLEQYF. The DNA of the CDR3 is TGTGCCAGCAGCTTAGGGGCGGGAGGGCCCCTCGAGCAGTACTTC.

Comments on this clone: The sample holds other DNA sequences that translate to the same CDR3. The V and J genes are TRBV27 and TRBJ2-3, with 9 bases identical to TRBD2. CDR1 MNHEY and CDR2 SMNVEV come from the germline V gene (reference sequence). The CDR3 loop spans 14 amino acids. V gave up 5 bases and J gave up 3 bases; unmatched junction bases: 3. The CDR3 coding sequence is TGTGCCAGCAGTCTCACTAGCGGGACAGATACGCAGTATTTT. This translates into CASSLTSGTDTQYF.

The chain joins TRBV29-1 to TRBJ2-7; D perhaps matches TRBD2 (5 bases). The V end was cut by 0 bases, the J end by 4 bases, with 16 bases between. CDR1 is SQVTM and CDR2 is ANQGSEA in the germline V gene. This CDR3 spans 15 amino acids. CDR3 region: CSVEERRGVEYEQYF. The CDR3, as DNA: TGCAGCGTTGAAGAAAGACGGGGAGTTGAGTACGAGCAGTACTTC.